Each of the 29 T cell receptor beta chains below was sequenced from the same sample in a study of blood T cell repertoires in COVID-19. The data were produced by immunoSEQ multiplex PCR, yet TCRdb's version contains in-frame clones alone and is incomplete. This table has approximately 110,000 clones, 90% to 95% appearing once. The sample taken for sequencing was peripheral blood. These receptors came from a man in his forties or fifties with COVID-19, enrolled during active disease.

This sequence joins TRBV10-3 and TRBJ1-2; weak D call: TRBD1 (6 bases). Germline V gives CDR1 ENHRY, CDR2 SYGVKD. The CDR3 contains 15 residues. V gave up 2 bases and J gave up 4 bases, with 14 bases separating them. The CDR3 loop reads CAISERGGGGYGYTF. CDR3 DNA sequence: TGTGCCATCAGTGAGAGGGGCGGGGGCGGCTATGGCTACACCTTC.

V and J are TRBV6-5 and TRBJ1-3; TRBD1 is a possible D gene (6 bases). V was pared by 5 bases and J by 0 bases, with 8 bases between. The CDR3 is 14 residues long. Germline loops: CDR1 MNHEY, CDR2 SVGAGI. In DNA, the CDR3 is TGTGCCAGCAGTATACAGGGCTCTGGAAACACCATATATTTT. Translated, it gives CASSIQGSGNTIYF.

The chain is built from TRBV28 and TRBJ2-7; D gene ambiguous. With 7 bases removed from V and 1 base from J, the gap between germline ends came to 14 bases. This CDR3 is built from 14 residues. Per the germline V gene, CDR1 is MDHEN and CDR2 is SYDVKM. CDR3 DNA: TGTGCCAGCAATCCTGCGACTGCATCCTACGAGCAGTACTTC. It codes for CASNPATASYEQYF.

The chain carries TRBV3-1 (or the pseudogene TRBV3-2) and TRBJ2-7; D is unclear. CDR3 length: 12 residues. Looked up from germline, CDR1 is LGHDT and CDR2 is YNNKEL (reference sequence). Trimming took 5 bases from V and 5 from J, leaving 10 bases between them. Written as DNA, the CDR3 is TGTGCCAGCAGCACTCAGGTGGACGAGCAGTACGTC. Its protein product is CASSTQVDEQYV.

J is TRBJ1-4 and V is TRBV3-1 (or the pseudogene TRBV3-2); no reliable D call. Trimming removed 4 bases from V and 6 bases from J, with 18 bases in between. Germline-derived CDR1 and CDR2 are LGHDT and YNNKEL (reference sequence). The CDR3 totals 16 residues. CDR3 in DNA: TGTGCCAGCAGCCTCAGCGGATTAGCGGGAGATGAAAAACTGTTTTTT. Protein: CASSLSGLAGDEKLFF.

This clone appeared a single time. The V call is TRBV4-3, the J call TRBJ2-5; 8 nucleotides agree with TRBD2. CDR3 length: 17 residues. V was clipped by 3 bases and J by 0 bases; unmatched bases: 9. Germline V gene sequence: CDR1 LGHNA, CDR2 YSLEER. The CDR3 DNA is TGCGCCAGCAGCCAGGGGTGGCTAGCGGGCCACCAAGAGACCCAGTACTTC. This sequence encodes CASSQGWLAGHQETQYF.

This rearrangement joins TRBV2 to TRBJ2-5, with 7 nucleotides matching TRBD1. V gave up 6 bases and J gave up 0 bases; unmatched junction bases: 4. The CDR3 runs 14 residues. Looked up from germline, CDR1 is SNHLY and CDR2 is FYNNEI. The CDR3 DNA reads as TGTGCCAGCAGGGGGACAGATTACCAAGAGACCCAGTACTTC. Amino acid sequence: CASRGTDYQETQYF.

The sample holds one count of this clone. The chain uses TRBV5-1 and TRBJ2-3, with TRBD2 matching over 9 bases. The CDR3 sequence is 16 residues long. Per germline, CDR1 SGHRS and CDR2 YFSETQ. Losses at the gene ends were 0 bases for V and 5 bases for J; bases not matched to a gene: 7. The CDR3: CASSLDGLATLDTQYF. The CDR3 DNA reads TGCGCCAGCAGCTTGGACGGACTAGCGACTTTAGATACGCAGTATTTT.

This clone appeared a single time. The chain joins TRBV6-5 to TRBJ2-1; D perhaps matches TRBD1 (6 bases). This CDR3 region has 12 residues. CDR1 is MNHEY and CDR2 is SVGAGI in the germline V gene. The V end was cut by 5 bases, the J end by 8 bases, with 10 bases between. CDR3 DNA: TGTGCCAGCAGTATACAGGGCTATGAGCAGTTCTTC. It codes for CASSIQGYEQFF.

The rearrangement links TRBV5-1 to TRBJ2-7; D is unresolved. Trimming shortened V by 2 bases and J by 5 bases, and 5 bases separated the two germline ends. This CDR3 contains 11 residues. CDR1 is SGHRS and CDR2 is YFSETQ in the germline V gene. CDR3 protein: CASSFPDEQYV. CDR3 bases: TGCGCCAGCAGCTTCCCCGACGAGCAGTACGTC.

Worth noting for this clone: Other nucleotide sequences from this sample produce the same CDR3. The chain recombines TRBV11-2 with TRBJ1-3, with D perhaps matching TRBD1 (6 bases). The CDR3 is 15 residues long. Trimming took 0 bases from V and 4 from J, leaving 10 bases between them. Germline CDR1 and CDR2: SGHAT and FQNNGV. DNA for the CDR3: TGTGCCAGCAGCTTAGAAACAGGGAGCGGAAACACCATATATTTT. Amino acids: CASSLETGSGNTIYF.

This chain connects TRBV30 to TRBJ1-2; D uncertain. CDR3 length: 11 amino acids. V was pared by 2 bases and J by 7 bases, with 8 bases between. Germline V gene sequence: CDR1 GTSNPN, CDR2 SVGIG (reference sequence). The DNA of the CDR3 is TGTGCCTGGAGTCGGAGTTCTGGCTACACCTTC. This codes for CAWSRSSGYTF.

The gene calls are TRBV28 and TRBJ1-5, with 9 bases lining up with TRBD1. The length of the CDR3 is 16 residues. Germline V gives CDR1 MDHEN, CDR2 SYDVKM. J was trimmed by 1 base and V by 5 bases; bases with no gene match: 6. CDR3 in DNA: TGTGCCAGCAGTCCACAAGGACAGGGGAGCAATCAGCCCCAGCATTTT. This translates into CASSPQGQGSNQPQHF.

V usage is TRBV7-2 and J usage is TRBJ2-3; D possibly corresponds to TRBD1 (6 bases). The CDR3 consists of 16 residues. The germline gives CDR1 SGHTA, CDR2 FQGNSA. The V end lost 2 bases, the J end lost 2 bases, and 14 bases lay between the germline ends. The CDR3 DNA reads TGTGCCAGCAGCTTAAGGGGGTTTAGCGACACAGATACGCAGTATTTT. Its translation: CASSLRGFSDTDTQYF.

The rearrangement joins TRBV24-1 to TRBJ2-1; TRBD2 matches 14 bases. There are 18 residues in the CDR3. With V trimmed by 1 base and J by 8 bases, 9 bases remained unmatched. Germline CDR1 KGHDR, CDR2 SFDVKD. CDR3 protein: CATSDFSGTSGRRYEQFF. DNA of the CDR3: TGTGCCACCAGTGATTTTTCAGGGACTAGCGGGAGACGGTATGAGCAGTTCTTC.

The chain recombines TRBV7-8 with TRBJ2-2; 14 nucleotides agree with TRBD2. Germline CDR1 is SGHVS and CDR2 is FQNEAQ. The CDR3 runs 16 residues. Trimming took 7 bases from V and 4 from J; bases not matched to a gene: 5. The CDR3 region has the DNA TGTGCCAGCACAGGACTAGCGGGAGGTGCCACCGGGGAGCTGTTTTTT. It encodes CASTGLAGGATGELFF.

This chain connects TRBV19 to TRBJ1-1; 9 bases are a match to TRBD1. The V segment lost 6 bases and the J segment 4 bases; nucleotides outside the gene matches: 9. CDR1 and CDR2 from the germline V gene are LNHDA and SQIVND (reference sequence). The CDR3 runs 15 residues. CDR3 bases: TGTGCCAGTAGACTCCCGGGACAGGGAGGCACTGAAGCTTTCTTT. Translation gives CASRLPGQGGTEAFF.

CDR3 nucleotide sequence: TGCGCCAGCAGCGTACAGGGACCATATAATTCACCCCTCCACTTT. Its translation: CASSVQGPYNSPLHF. This rearrangement joins TRBV5-1 to TRBJ1-6; maybe TRBD1 (6 bases). The V gene's germline CDR1 is SGHRS and CDR2 YFSETQ. Trimming removed 4 bases at V and 4 bases at J, with 12 bases between. This CDR3 has 15 amino acids.

This clone was recorded once. The gene calls are TRBV6-1 and TRBJ2-3, with 14 bases lining up with TRBD2. Per germline, CDR1 MNHNS and CDR2 SASEGT. Trimming at V came to 4 bases and at J to 8 bases, leaving 20 bases not matched to a gene. The CDR3 consists of 20 residues. CDR3: CASSAGQPWTSGRTVGTQYF. CDR3 nucleotides: TGTGCCAGCAGTGCTGGACAACCCTGGACTAGCGGGAGGACGGTGGGTACGCAGTATTTT.

This clone was detected only once. This chain joins TRBV6-6 and TRBJ2-1; TRBD2 matches 14 bases. Losses at the gene ends were 6 bases for V and 10 bases for J; bases not matched to a gene: 8. Looked up from germline, CDR1 is MNHNY and CDR2 is SVGAGI (reference sequence). The CDR3 covers 15 residues. CDR3 DNA sequence: TGTGCCAGCAGCACCCCGGGACTAGCGGGAGACGAGCAGTTCTTC. Protein sequence: CASSTPGLAGDEQFF.

The rearrangement joins TRBV19 to TRBJ1-5, with D unclear. The CDR3 extends over 14 amino acids. V was clipped by 9 bases and J by 3 bases, with 15 bases between them. Germline loops: CDR1 LNHDA, CDR2 SQIVND (reference sequence). Here the CDR3 DNA reads TGTGCCAGCCGCTCCATCGGTGTCAATCAGCCCCAGCATTTT. Protein product: CASRSIGVNQPQHF.

The chain carries TRBV7-2 and TRBJ2-1; D is undetermined. CDR3 length: 13 amino acids. V dropped 1 base and J dropped 10 bases, with 11 bases sitting between them. Germline V gene data show CDR1 as SGHTA and CDR2 as FQGNSA. CDR3 amino acids: CASSLGLGREQFF. In DNA, the CDR3 is TGTGCCAGCAGCTTAGGGCTAGGAAGAGAGCAGTTCTTC.

The chain recombines TRBV6-6 with TRBJ2-3; TRBD2 might be the D (5 bases). The V end was cut by 2 bases, the J end by 4 bases, with 10 bases between. The CDR3 is made up of 14 amino acids. Germline CDR1 and CDR2: MNHNY and SVGAGI (reference sequence). The CDR3 protein is CASSYGSPPDTQYF. The CDR3 DNA follows: TGTGCCAGCAGTTACGGGAGCCCCCCAGATACGCAGTATTTT.

V usage is TRBV19 and J usage is TRBJ1-4; 7 nucleotides match TRBD1. Germline CDR1 and CDR2: LNHDA and SQIVND (reference sequence). The CDR3 contains 14 residues. Unmatched junction bases numbered 6, after V lost 8 bases and J lost 3 bases. DNA for the CDR3: TGTGCCAGTTCTACAGGGGCTTCTAATGAAAAACTGTTTTTT. Protein product: CASSTGASNEKLFF. Using reference TRBV19 and TRBJ1-4 for the parts outside the CDR3, the full variable domain is DGGITQSPKYLFRKEGQNVTLSCEQNLNHDAMYWYRQDPGQGLRLIYYSQIVNDFQKGDIAEGYSVSREKKESFPLTVTSAQKNPTAFYLCASSTGASNEKLFFGSGTQLSVL.

The chain employs TRBV9 and TRBJ2-7, with D possibly matching TRBD2 (6 bases). V gave up 3 bases and J gave up 2 bases, with 9 bases separating them. Germline V lookup: CDR1 SGDLS, CDR2 YYNGEE. CDR3 length: 13 residues. In DNA, the CDR3 is TGTGCCAGCAGCGCCGGGACTCCCTACGAGCAGTACTTC. This encodes CASSAGTPYEQYF.

J is TRBJ2-5 and V is TRBV25-1; D is perhaps TRBD1 (6 bases). The germline gives CDR1 MGHDK, CDR2 SYGVNS. Trimming removed 2 bases at V and 5 bases at J, with 15 bases between. The CDR3 length is 15 residues. In DNA, the CDR3 is TGTGCCAGCAGTGAAGGTAGCAGGGGTTGGGAGACCCAGTACTTC. This translates into CASSEGSRGWETQYF.

The CDR3 spells CASGENGNTIYF. CDR3 sequence (DNA): TGTGCCAGCGGGGAGAATGGAAACACCATATATTTT. This chain connects TRBV19 to TRBJ1-3; D ambiguous. Germline assignment: CDR1 LNHDA and CDR2 SQIVND (reference sequence). This CDR3 contains 12 residues. V gave up 9 bases and J gave up 3 bases, with 9 bases separating them.

The rearrangement joins TRBV10-3 to TRBJ2-1; TRBD2 matches 14 bases. Losses at the gene ends were 0 bases for V and 7 bases for J; bases not matched to a gene: 14. Per the germline V gene, CDR1 is ENHRY and CDR2 is SYGVKD. This CDR3 is built from 20 residues. CDR3 in DNA: TGTGCCATCAGTGAGTCCCGGGGACTAGCGGGAGTCCTCCGATCAAATGAGCAGTTCTTC. It yields the protein CAISESRGLAGVLRSNEQFF.

The chain combines TRBV24-1 with TRBJ1-1, with TRBD1 as a possible D gene (6 bases). V was shortened by 3 bases and J by 6 bases, with 13 bases between the two germline ends. CDR3 length: 14 amino acids. Germline V CDR1 and CDR2: KGHDR, SFDVKD. The CDR3 loop is CATSDIGGAPEAFF. For the CDR3, the DNA is TGTGCCACCAGTGATATTGGGGGGGCGCCTGAAGCTTTCTTT.